The present T cell receptor beta chain was sequenced within a study of blood T cells in healthy people across ages. General study points: Fewer expanded clones and more diversity marked long-lived versus aged donors. The unknown donor CMV status may have confounded expanded clonotype changes.

Trimming took off 8 bases at V and 3 bases at J, with 11 bases between the two ends. Germline CDR1 is MNHNS and CDR2 is SASEGT. The CDR3 is 13 residues long. The second PCR ran roughly 7 to 11 cycles with a sample-barcoded 5' primer and J-beta primers. TCRdb fed the 5' RACE reads into MiXCR, producing one record per CDR3 protein. The sample consists of 1.5 million or so distinct CDR3 sequences, roughly two fifths of them appearing once. This clonotype was counted a few times. The antigen remains undetermined. This TCR derives from a young woman in good health. What was sequenced was blood. The rearrangement uses TRBV6-1 and TRBJ1-5, with D hard to call. CDR3 in DNA: TGTGCCAGCTGGCAGGTTAACAATCAGCCCCAGCATTTT. It is translated as CASWQVNNQPQHF.